Each of the 21 T cell receptor beta chains below was sequenced from the same sample in a study of T cells after yellow fever vaccination. Each CDR3 protein is one row after TCRdb ran MiXCR on the 5' RACE reads. Here the sample spans under 300,000 distinct CDR3 sequences, 6.9% being singletons. Sequencing was performed on CD4+ T cells sorted from PBMCs, taken 15 days after the yellow fever booster vaccination. Receptors originate from a man aged 25-40 years who received the YFV17D yellow fever vaccine.

At least ten counts were recorded for this clonotype. The V call is TRBV7-2, the J call TRBJ2-5, with D perhaps TRBD1 or TRBD2 (5 bases each). The V and J ends lost 5 bases and 5 bases respectively, with 15 bases between them. Germline CDR1 and CDR2: SGHTA and FQGNSA. This CDR3 has 14 amino acids. The CDR3 DNA follows: TGTGCCAGCAGCCCCAAGGGGACGTGGGAGACCCAGTACTTC. Protein: CASSPKGTWETQYF. Together with reference TRBV7-2 and TRBJ2-5, the CDR3 gives the full variable domain: GAGVSQSPSNKVTEKGKDVELRCDPISGHTALYWYRQSLGQGLEFLIYFQGNSAPDKSGLPSDRFSAERTGGSVSTLTIQRTQQEDSAVYLCASSPKGTWETQYFGPGTRLLVL.

There are many counts of this clonotype. V usage is TRBV5-1 and J usage is TRBJ2-4; D is unresolved. This CDR3 contains 14 residues. CDR1 and CDR2 from the germline V gene are SGHRS and YFSETQ. V dropped 0 bases and J dropped 1 base, with 5 bases sitting between them. The chain's CDR3 is CASSLGSAKNIQYF. In nucleotides, the CDR3 is TGCGCCAGCAGCTTGGGGTCCGCCAAAAACATTCAGTACTTC. Together with reference TRBV5-1 and TRBJ2-4, the CDR3 gives the full variable domain: KAGVTQTPRYLIKTRGQQVTLSCSPISGHRSVSWYQQTPGQGLQFLFEYFSETQRNKGNFPGRFSGRQFSNSRSEMNVSTLELGDSALYLCASSLGSAKNIQYFGAGTRLSVL.

The sample holds a few counts of this clonotype. The chain combines TRBV15 with TRBJ2-1, with TRBD2 as a possible D gene (6 bases). This CDR3 has 15 residues. The germline gives CDR1 LNHNV, CDR2 YYDKDF (reference sequence). Trimming took 4 bases from V and 8 from J, leaving 18 bases between them. The CDR3 bases are TGTGCCACCAGCAAAGAGAAACGGGGGACTGATGAGCAGTTCTTC. Translated, it gives CATSKEKRGTDEQFF.

This rearrangement joins TRBV20-1 to TRBJ1-6; the D is unclear. Germline-derived CDR1 and CDR2 are DFQATT and SNEGSKA (reference sequence). The ends were cut back, 2 bases at V and 0 bases at J, with 14 bases in the middle. The CDR3 contains 17 residues. Written as DNA, the CDR3 is TGCAGTGCTAGATTTGTCGGAAGGAGCTCCTATAATTCACCCCTCCACTTT. It yields the protein CSARFVGRSSYNSPLHF.

V and J are TRBV3-1 and TRBJ2-1; possibly TRBD2 for D (5 bases). Trimming removed 1 base at V and 6 bases at J, with 10 bases between. The CDR3 runs 14 residues. Germline CDR1 and CDR2: LGHDT and YNNKEL (reference sequence). For the CDR3, the DNA is TGTGCCAGCAGCCAAGTGGGAGCGTCCAATGAGCAGTTCTTC. This encodes CASSQVGASNEQFF.

This clonotype was counted only a few times. The chain recombines TRBV7-2 with TRBJ2-7; TRBD1 is a possible D gene (5 bases). V shed 4 bases and J shed 2 bases, with 12 bases lying between them. The CDR3 totals 14 residues. The germline V gene has CDR1 SGHTA and CDR2 FQGNSA. CDR3 in amino acids: CASSYDRTTYEQYF. The CDR3 bases are TGTGCCAGCAGCTATGACAGAACGACCTACGAGCAGTACTTC.

Only a few counts were recorded for this clonotype. This rearrangement joins TRBV4-3 to TRBJ2-5; D ambiguous. Germline assignment: CDR1 LGHNA and CDR2 YSLEER. The CDR3 is 13 residues long. V was cut by 9 bases and J by 0 bases, with 11 bases left in between. In nucleotides, the CDR3 is TGCGCCAGTTCCAATCGGTACCAAGAGACCCAGTACTTC. Its translation: CASSNRYQETQYF.

Details on this clonotype: It may be a read error: a sequence one base away is much more abundant. This sequence joins TRBV2 and TRBJ2-2; TRBD1 or TRBD2 may be the D gene (6 bases each). CDR1 SNHLY and CDR2 FYNNEI come from the germline V gene. This CDR3 comprises 15 residues. DNA of the CDR3: TGTGACACCGAGGGGGGACGGTCGGGCACCGGGGAGCTGTTTTTT. Translation: CDTEGGRSGTGELFF.

This clonotype was recorded a few times. V usage is TRBV7-2 and J usage is TRBJ2-7, with D hard to call. The CDR3 runs to 13 residues. V was shortened by 6 bases and J by 6 bases, with 15 bases between the two germline ends. Germline CDR1 is SGHTA and CDR2 is FQGNSA. Here the CDR3 reads CASSQNRLGEQYF. Written as DNA, the CDR3 is TGTGCCAGCAGTCAAAATAGGTTGGGCGAGCAGTACTTC.

This clonotype came up many times. The rearrangement links TRBV29-1 to TRBJ2-1, with a tentative D call TRBD1 (5 bases). V lost 4 bases and J lost 10, with 20 bases in between. The CDR3 spans 14 residues. Germline CDR1 reads SQVTM; CDR2 reads ANQGSEA. CDR3 residues: CSVGGGGYTYEQFF. CDR3 DNA sequence: TGCAGCGTTGGGGGCGGTGGGTACACATACGAGCAGTTCTTC.

This clonotype was seen a few times. The CDR3 spells CASSRQGPGNEQFF. The CDR3 DNA follows: TGTGCCAGCAGCCGACAGGGACCGGGGAATGAGCAGTTCTTC. The chain employs TRBV7-2 and TRBJ2-1; 7 nucleotides align to TRBD1. Per germline, CDR1 SGHTA and CDR2 FQGNSA. The CDR3 sequence is 14 residues long. The V and J ends lost 5 bases and 7 bases, in that order; junction bases with no gene match: 8.

This clonotype was seen at least ten times. The CDR3 loop reads CASSFFSGETQYF. Here the CDR3 DNA reads TGTGCCAGCAGCTTTTTTAGCGGAGAGACCCAGTACTTC. The rearrangement joins TRBV7-2 to TRBJ2-5; D is perhaps TRBD2 (6 bases). From germline, CDR1 is SGHTA and CDR2 FQGNSA. Trimming pared 3 bases from V and 4 bases from J, leaving 9 bases between. The CDR3 is made up of 13 amino acids. Looking up the rest from reference TRBV7-2 and TRBJ2-5 gives the full variable domain: GAGVSQSPSNKVTEKGKDVELRCDPISGHTALYWYRQSLGQGLEFLIYFQGNSAPDKSGLPSDRFSAERTGGSVSTLTIQRTQQEDSAVYLCASSFFSGETQYFGPGTRLLVL.

CDR3 loop: CSARDPGTGGSPLHF. The CDR3 DNA reads as TGCAGTGCTAGAGATCCCGGGACAGGGGGTTCACCCCTCCACTTT. The chain links TRBV20-1 to TRBJ1-6; TRBD1 aligns across 11 bases. The CDR3 is made up of 15 amino acids. CDR1 is DFQATT, CDR2 SNEGSKA, per germline (reference sequence). V shed 0 bases and J 9 bases; nucleotides not matched to a gene: 4.

The genes are TRBV7-2 and TRBJ2-5, with TRBD2 identical over 12 bases. The V segment lost 5 bases and the J segment 3 bases; nucleotides outside the gene matches: 7. The CDR3 spans 16 residues. From germline, CDR1 is SGHTA and CDR2 FQGNSA. The CDR3 is CASSHTRTSGKETQYF. The CDR3 nucleotides read TGTGCCAGCAGCCACACCAGGACTAGCGGGAAAGAGACCCAGTACTTC. Variable domain in full (rest from reference TRBV7-2 and TRBJ2-5): GAGVSQSPSNKVTEKGKDVELRCDPISGHTALYWYRQSLGQGLEFLIYFQGNSAPDKSGLPSDRFSAERTGGSVSTLTIQRTQQEDSAVYLCASSHTRTSGKETQYFGPGTRLLVL.

A word on this clonotype: At one end, the junction sequence differs from germline, possibly due to a read error. The gene calls are TRBV7-9 and TRBJ2-1, with D unclear. Germline V gene lookup returns CDR1 SEHNR and CDR2 FQNEAQ (reference sequence). CDR3 length equals 16 residues. CDR3 DNA: TGTGCCAGCAGATCTAACCTGGGAAAGGGAATGTTTGAGAAGTTCTTC. Protein: CASRSNLGKGMFEKFF.

This clonotype was seen more than once but under ten times. The chain couples TRBV19 to TRBJ2-2, with D unresolved. Germline loops: CDR1 LNHDA, CDR2 SQIVND (reference sequence). The CDR3 contains 15 residues. Trimming took 3 bases from V and 1 from J, leaving 9 bases between them. In DNA form, the CDR3 reads TGTGCCAGTAGTATCACGAGAAGGAACACCGGGGAGCTGTTTTTT. It is translated as CASSITRRNTGELFF.

The chain uses TRBV14 and TRBJ2-5; TRBD2 agrees at 7 bases. CDR1 and CDR2 (germline): SGHDN, FVKESK. This CDR3 is built from 13 residues. V lost 1 base and J lost 7; bases outside the gene matches: 3. The CDR3 sequence: CASSQAGRWTQYF. As DNA, the CDR3 is TGTGCCAGCAGCCAAGCCGGGAGGTGGACCCAGTACTTC.

This clonotype was counted at least ten times. The chain uses TRBV3-1 and TRBJ2-3; 9 bases align to TRBD2. V lost 4 bases and J lost 9; bases outside the gene matches: 2. Germline values: CDR1 LGHDT, CDR2 YNNKEL (reference sequence). This CDR3 has 12 amino acids. The CDR3 DNA reads TGTGCCAGCAGCCTTAGCGGGAGCACGCAGTATTTT. This encodes CASSLSGSTQYF.

This clonotype has more than one count but fewer than ten. CDR3 amino acids: CAISDSGGNQPQHF. The DNA of the CDR3 is TGTGCCATCAGTGATTCCGGGGGTAATCAGCCCCAGCATTTT. The chain links TRBV10-3 to TRBJ1-5, with D possibly TRBD1 on 5 matching bases. CDR1 is ENHRY, CDR2 SYGVKD, per germline. V was cut by 3 bases and J by 4 bases, with 10 bases left in between. The CDR3 has 14 residues.

This clonotype was observed many times. The DNA for the CDR3 is TGTGCCAGCAGTTTATCTATGGGGCGGAGGGCTGGGGCCAACGTCCTGACTTTC. It is translated as CASSLSMGRRAGANVLTF. This sequence joins TRBV27 and TRBJ2-6; D possibly corresponds to TRBD2 (6 bases). The CDR3 loop spans 18 amino acids. Trimming left V 0 bases short and J 2 bases short, with 14 bases between. Per the germline V gene, CDR1 is MNHEY and CDR2 is SMNVEV (reference sequence).

This clonotype was picked up one time. This chain connects TRBV3-1 to TRBJ2-3; 10 bases line up with TRBD1. Germline values: CDR1 LGHDT, CDR2 YNNKEL (reference sequence). With 10 bases clipped from V and 14 bases from J, the junction kept 21 bases outside the gene matches. The CDR3 has 15 residues. CDR3 protein: CATSQGLTGGRTWYF. Written as DNA, the CDR3 is TGTGCCACCTCCCAAGGATTGACAGGGGGCCGGACTTGGTATTTT.